This T cell receptor beta chain was observed in a study of Ad26.COV2.S vaccination and SARS-CoV-2 variants. Study information: Of the COV1001 trial arms, the Ad26.COV2.S arm included the donor.

Trimming removed 2 bases from V and 5 bases from J; junction bases left unmatched: 6. This CDR3 has 16 amino acids. Germline CDR1 is LNHNV and CDR2 is YYDKDF (reference sequence). The repertoire was sequenced with immunoSEQ multiplex PCR; TCRdb's copy has only in-frame clones and lacks some. Among 510,000 or so clones listed, about 83% were seen once. Indicated treatment: around 19 received Ad26.COV2.S at low or high dose, single or two shots; several received placebo; per-sample allocation not given. It was on day 63 after the first vaccine or placebo injection that samples were taken. The sequencing used peripheral blood, collected in a trial of Ad26.COV2.S vaccine versus placebo. This TCR was recovered from a person between 18 and 59 years old who received the Ad26.COV2.S COVID-19 vaccine or a placebo. This chain connects TRBV15 to TRBJ2-2, with 9 bases aligning to TRBD2. CDR3: CATSRKREDYTGELFF. The CDR3 DNA reads as TGTGCCACCAGCAGAAAGCGGGAGGATTATACCGGGGAGCTGTTTTTT.